This TCR beta chain comes out of a study of beta chain features in type 1 diabetes. Study-wide results and limits: Within each of all four CD4+ subsets, Type 1 diabetes patients had TCRB CDR3s that were moderately but significantly shorter.

Expressed TCRB transcripts were sequenced after all isolated RNA was converted to cDNA. Measured with immunoSEQ multiplex PCR; TCRdb has only the in-frame clones, and not every one. The data show about 340,000 clones, approximately 13% seen once. This clone was detected only a few times. The target antigen is unknown. From germline, CDR1 is MNHEY and CDR2 SMNVEV (reference sequence). The junction had 10 bases not matched to a gene; V was cut back by 5 bases and J by 7 bases. This CDR3 is built from 16 residues. The sequencing input was naive CD4+ T cells from blood. The receptor was derived from a woman younger than 35 with type 1 diabetes. The chain uses TRBV27 and TRBJ2-1, with 11 bases lining up with TRBD2. DNA of the CDR3: TGTGCCAGCAGTCCCTTAGCGGGGGGGAGGGGAAATGAGCAGTTCTTC. Translation gives CASSPLAGGRGNEQFF.